This T cell receptor beta chain emerged from a study of neoadjuvant anti-PD-1 for oral cavity cancer. A word on this clone: Antigen: not known.

Time point: after neoadjuvant nivolumab, at surgical resection. Cohort: HPV-negative, locally advanced oral cavity squamous cell carcinoma patients. The V gene's germline CDR1 is MNHNY and CDR2 SVGAGI (reference sequence). The CDR3 spans 15 residues. V lost 2 bases and J lost 6; bases outside the gene matches: 5. Here immunoSEQ multiplex PCR was the method, and the copy in TCRdb shows in-frame clones only, minus some. The sample shows some 14,000 clones, about 70% of them seen only once. General study points: TCR analyses covered only a few patients per response group.

Sequencing was performed on PBMCs, taken after nivolumab (anti-PD-1) treatment. The receptor's source is a person aged 35-79 years with oral cavity squamous cell carcinoma. V usage is TRBV6-6 and J usage is TRBJ2-3; 10 bases match TRBD2. DNA for the CDR3: TGTGCCAGCAGTTACGTAGCGGGAGGCGGCGATACGCAGTATTTT. This sequence encodes CASSYVAGGGDTQYF.